A selection of T cell receptor beta chains follows, all from one sample in a study of control samples from healthy donors and cancer patients. Here immunoSEQ multiplex PCR was the method, and the copy in TCRdb shows in-frame clones only, minus some. The data show over 100,000 clones, 80% to 95% seen once. Specimen: blood. The source of these receptors is a man younger than 35 in good health. Each CDR3 is given with its conserved first and last residue. A D gene is named only where the DNA matches it firmly. The size field is filled for only some rows; it gives once, few, many or a size class.

cdr3_aa: CASSHFTGGPGEAFF
cdr3_nt: TGCGCCAGCAGTCACTTCACCGGGGGGCCCGGTGAAGCTTTCTTT
clone_size: .
v_call: TRBV23-1
j_call: TRBJ1-1
d_call: .

cdr3_aa: CASRPAGRGYNSPLHF
cdr3_nt: TGTGCCAGCAGGCCAGCGGGAAGGGGTTATAATTCACCCCTCCACTTT
clone_size: .
v_call: TRBV5-4
j_call: TRBJ1-6
d_call: .

cdr3_aa: CATSARIRNQPQHF
cdr3_nt: TGTGCCACCAGTGCTAGGATCCGCAATCAGCCCCAGCATTTT
clone_size: .
v_call: TRBV24-1
j_call: TRBJ1-5
d_call: .

cdr3_aa: CASSLGGAGRTDTQYF
cdr3_nt: TGTGCCAGCAGCTTAGGGGGGGCCGGACGCACAGATACGCAGTATTTT
clone_size: .
v_call: TRBV7-9
j_call: TRBJ2-3
d_call: .

cdr3_aa: CASSTLSGGSGYTF
cdr3_nt: TGTGCCAGCAGCACACTATCAGGGGGCAGTGGCTACACCTTC
clone_size: .
v_call: TRBV5-5
j_call: TRBJ1-2
d_call: TRBD1

cdr3_aa: CASSGQSGTSNQPQHF
cdr3_nt: TGTGCCAGCAGTGGACAGTCCGGGACAAGTAATCAGCCCCAGCATTTT
clone_size: .
v_call: TRBV2
j_call: TRBJ1-5
d_call: .

cdr3_aa: CAISESPGGGLRSTDTQYF
cdr3_nt: TGTGCCATCAGTGAGTCCCCCGGGGGGGGCCTTAGGAGCACAGATACGCAGTATTTT
clone_size: .
v_call: TRBV10-3
j_call: TRBJ2-3
d_call: TRBD2

cdr3_aa: CASRKSASTDTQYF
cdr3_nt: TGTGCCAGCAGAAAGAGCGCTAGCACAGATACGCAGTATTTT
clone_size: .
v_call: TRBV2
j_call: TRBJ2-3
d_call: .

cdr3_aa: CASSAGLQPQHF
cdr3_nt: TGTGCCAGCAGCGCAGGGTTGCAGCCCCAGCATTTT
clone_size: once
v_call: TRBV11-2
j_call: TRBJ1-5
d_call: .

cdr3_aa: CAMLPGRLAPLNTGELFF
cdr3_nt: TGTGCCATGCTACCGGGACGGCTGGCCCCGCTCAACACCGGGGAGCTGTTTTTT
clone_size: once
v_call: TRBV7-9
j_call: TRBJ2-2
d_call: .

cdr3_aa: CASSLDPEAGELFF
cdr3_nt: TGTGCCAGCAGCTTAGATCCGGAAGCCGGGGAGCTGTTTTTT
clone_size: .
v_call: TRBV11-2
j_call: TRBJ2-2
d_call: .

cdr3_aa: CASSYEVRDEQFF
cdr3_nt: TGTGCCAGCAGTTATGAGGTGAGGGATGAGCAGTTCTTC
clone_size: once
v_call: TRBV6-1
j_call: TRBJ2-1
d_call: .

cdr3_aa: CASSLSSGFSNEQFF
cdr3_nt: TGTGCCAGCAGCTTGTCATCAGGGTTCAGCAATGAGCAGTTCTTC
clone_size: .
v_call: TRBV7-6
j_call: TRBJ2-1
d_call: .

cdr3_aa: CASSMASTNEKLFF
cdr3_nt: TGTGCCAGTAGTATGGCTTCAACTAATGAAAAACTGTTTTTT
clone_size: few
v_call: TRBV19
j_call: TRBJ1-4
d_call: .

cdr3_aa: CASSDYLAGTFQETQYF
cdr3_nt: TGTGCCAGCAGTGATTATTTAGCAGGGACCTTCCAAGAGACCCAGTACTTC
clone_size: few
v_call: TRBV6-1
j_call: TRBJ2-5
d_call: .

cdr3_aa: CAWGRETTGEQYF
cdr3_nt: TGTGCCTGGGGCCGAGAGACGACTGGCGAGCAGTACTTC
clone_size: .
v_call: TRBV30
j_call: TRBJ2-7
d_call: .

cdr3_aa: CASSPGPGRTLNTEAFF
cdr3_nt: TGTGCCAGCAGCCCGGGACCTGGGCGAACACTGAACACTGAAGCTTTCTTT
clone_size: .
v_call: TRBV7-9
j_call: TRBJ1-1
d_call: .

cdr3_aa: CASGWGYEQYF
cdr3_nt: TGTGCCAGCGGGTGGGGCTACGAGCAGTACTTC
clone_size: .
v_call: TRBV6-5
j_call: TRBJ2-7
d_call: .

cdr3_aa: CASSSHFGREQEAFF
cdr3_nt: TGTGCCAGCAGTTCCCACTTCGGAAGGGAGCAAGAAGCTTTCTTT
clone_size: .
v_call: TRBV28
j_call: TRBJ1-1
d_call: .

cdr3_aa: CASTAGGLNTGELFF
cdr3_nt: TGTGCCAGCACGGCAGGGGGCCTGAACACCGGGGAGCTGTTTTTT
clone_size: .
v_call: TRBV9
j_call: TRBJ2-2
d_call: TRBD1